This TCR beta chain originates from a study of T-cell reconstitution after alpha-beta-depleted transplantation in children (dated by TCRdb to 2016 to 2017). About the investigation overall: Using TCR repertoire profiling, the study quantitatively followed how T-cell immune reconstitution unfolded in children after TCRalphabeta/CD19-depleted allogeneic hematopoietic cell transplantation.

Measured from the cysteine to the phenylalanine, the CDR3 is 15 residues long. Only CDR3 DNA remains: 45 bases, in frame from the first base. V is cut back by 5 bases and J by 2 bases, with 6 bases in the junction unmatched. This clonotype was seen repeatedly, ten times or more. Its binding antigen is unknown. Per-base quality was not reported, and no clone a single base away is much larger than it. Preparation of the library involved PCR. These reads were obtained on an Illumina HiSeq 2500. Molecular barcoding was employed in the preparation of TCR libraries, with unique molecular identifiers being used to normalize TCRbeta repertoire quantification. The raw public reads went through TCRdb reprocessing: fastp at Q25, MiXCR clone calling, in-frame beta chains kept. Each CDR3 protein gets just one entry, which takes the most common genes and DNA from the rows behind it. The sample yields some 550,000 distinct CDR3 sequences; about a sixth were counted once. The ten largest clones represent around 3.3% of the sample.

The sequence was collected from a human donor who donated a stem cell graft to a child with acute lymphoblastic leukemia. The chain joins TRBV12-3 or TRBV12-4 to TRBJ1-5; 7 central bases correspond to TRBD1. Material: PBMCs from the stem cell graft donor, obtained from the stem cell graft. The DNA sequence follows: TGTGCCAGCAGTGCCACAGGGGTAGGCAATCAGCCCCAGCATTTT. This is translated as CASSATGVGNQPQHF.